This record covers a single T cell receptor (beta chain). Per the study methods: Nucleated cell number was recorded as an estimate derived from reference gene primer amplification. The table came from immunoSEQ multiplex PCR; TCRdb's copy has only in-frame clones and leaves some out. The V and J calls and clone size come from that table; D and trimming were worked out from the DNA. The table includes 55,000 to 75,000 clones, roughly four fifths detected once. These data are taken from a study of blood T cell repertoires in COVID-19. Looking at the study overall: Italy, Spain and the United States were the sources of the convalescent and acute COVID-19 samples. The cDNA or gDNA used as material had been derived from T cells, B-cell-depleted T cells, or PBMCs.

Seattle patients were enrolled during active infection and followed longitudinally. Germline CDR1 KGHSH, CDR2 LQKENI. V dropped 3 bases and J dropped 0 bases, with 9 bases sitting between them. This CDR3 contains 14 residues. This TCR came from a man older than 75 with COVID-19, enrolled during active disease. J is TRBJ2-7 and V is TRBV18, with D unresolved. The specimen sequenced was peripheral blood. The CDR3 here is CASSPQQDSYEQYF. As DNA, the CDR3 is TGTGCCAGCTCACCTCAGCAGGACTCCTACGAGCAGTACTTC.